The present entry profiles one T cell receptor beta chain with its context. The antigen is undetermined. Expressed TCRB transcripts were sequenced because the entire RNA isolate underwent reverse transcription. Sequenced by immunoSEQ multiplex PCR; TCRdb stores in-frame clones only, minus some. The table has more than 250,000 clones, just over 20% seen once. The J segment lost 9 bases and the V segment lost 5 bases, leaving 4 bases of the junction unmatched. Germline CDR1 MDHEN, CDR2 SYDVKM. CDR3 size: 12 residues. The data originate from a study of beta chain features in type 1 diabetes. Study observations and caveats: Within each of all four CD4+ subsets, Type 1 diabetes patients had TCRB CDR3s that were moderately but significantly shorter.

V usage is TRBV28 and J usage is TRBJ2-1; 7 bases fit TRBD2. The source material was naive CD4+ T cells from blood. The TCR was taken from a woman aged 35 to 49 with type 1 diabetes. The DNA for the CDR3 is TGTGCCAGCAGTGTGACTAGCCCTGAGCAGTTCTTC. Amino acids: CASSVTSPEQFF.